These 26 T cell receptor beta chains were all obtained from the same sample, sequenced in a study of response to subunit inactivated influenza vaccine. TCRdb re-derived calls from the RT-PCR reads in MiXCR, one entry per CDR3 protein. The data contain 550,000 to 650,000 distinct CDR3 sequences, over 9.5% of them seen just once; the ten biggest clones take up roughly 10%. Sample: PBMCs from blood, taken on the day of vaccination. The receptors originated from a man aged 50-60 years who received an inactivated influenza vaccine.

This clonotype has just a few counts. The rearrangement joins TRBV7-9 to TRBJ1-1, with D unresolved. Per germline, CDR1 SEHNR and CDR2 FQNEAQ (reference sequence). Trimming cost V 1 base and J 6 bases, with 18 bases left between them. The CDR3 is 16 residues long. CDR3 sequence (DNA): TGTGCCAGCAGCTTAGGCTCTGGTGGGTTGGTTGCTGAAGCTTTCTTT. Encoded protein: CASSLGSGGLVAEAFF.

This clonotype has a handful of counts. The chain uses TRBV3-1 and TRBJ2-2; 7 bases align to TRBD1. Germline V gene sequence: CDR1 LGHDT, CDR2 YNNKEL (reference sequence). Trimming at V came to 4 bases and at J to 7 bases, leaving 3 bases not matched to a gene. The CDR3 has 13 amino acids. CDR3 sequence reads: CASSRQGIGELFF. CDR3 DNA sequence: TGTGCCAGCAGCCGACAGGGCATCGGGGAGCTGTTTTTT.

This chain connects TRBV7-8 to TRBJ2-1; weak D call: TRBD2 (6 bases). V gave up 2 bases and J gave up 5 bases, with 13 bases separating them. The CDR3 totals 15 residues. Germline values: CDR1 SGHVS, CDR2 FQNEAQ. The CDR3 DNA reads TGTGCCAGCAGCTTACACCTAGCGCAAAACAATGAGCAGTTCTTC. Amino acids: CASSLHLAQNNEQFF.

In its sample, this clonotype was seen a few times. V is TRBV4-2 and J is TRBJ1-3; perhaps TRBD1 as D (6 bases). Trimming took 0 bases from V and 4 from J, leaving 19 bases between them. The CDR3 is made up of 18 amino acids. Germline CDR1 and CDR2: LGHNA and YNFKEQ. CDR3 sequence: CASSQDFAGGRAGNTIYF. The CDR3, as DNA: TGTGCCAGCAGCCAAGATTTTGCGGGGGGCCGAGCGGGAAACACCATATATTTT.

This clonotype was observed a few times. The J gene is TRBJ2-1, the V gene TRBV7-9, with TRBD2 as a possible D gene (6 bases). Trimming cost V 4 bases and J 0 bases, with 13 bases left between them. The CDR3 covers 16 residues. In germline, CDR1 is SEHNR, CDR2 FQNEAQ (reference sequence). CDR3 sequence (DNA): TGTGCCAGCAGCTCCCGCGGGGCTAGCTCCTACAATGAGCAGTTCTTC. Its protein is CASSSRGASSYNEQFF.

This clonotype was found many times. The gene calls are TRBV29-1 and TRBJ2-1; 14 bases map to TRBD2. Germline V gene data show CDR1 as SQVTM and CDR2 as ANQGSEA. Losses at the gene ends were 7 bases for V and 1 base for J; bases not matched to a gene: 9. CDR3 length equals 17 residues. CDR3 sequence (DNA): TGCAGCGCCCGGGGACTAGCGGGAGCGTCATCCTACAATGAGCAGTTCTTC. The encoded protein is CSARGLAGASSYNEQFF.

This clonotype was found a few times. V usage is TRBV9 and J usage is TRBJ2-4; D possibly matches TRBD1 or TRBD2 (5 bases each). CDR3 length equals 16 residues. Germline loops: CDR1 SGDLS, CDR2 YYNGEE. V was cut by 2 bases and J by 0 bases, with 12 bases left in between. Written as DNA, the CDR3 is TGTGCCAGCAGCGTGAAAGGGGACCTAGCCAAAAACATTCAGTACTTC. Translated, it gives CASSVKGDLAKNIQYF.

The chain joins TRBV28 to TRBJ2-6; D unresolved. The CDR3 runs 17 residues. From germline, CDR1 is MDHEN and CDR2 SYDVKM. V shed 3 bases and J shed 0 bases, with 12 bases lying between them. Here the CDR3 reads CASSFWVDLSGANVLTF. CDR3 nucleotide sequence: TGTGCCAGCAGTTTTTGGGTAGACCTCTCTGGGGCCAACGTCCTGACTTTC.

The rearrangement links TRBV4-1 to TRBJ2-3; possibly TRBD1 or TRBD2 for D (6 bases each). This CDR3 has 16 residues. Germline V gene data show CDR1 as MGHRA and CDR2 as YSYEKL. Between the trimmed V and J ends, which lost 0 bases and 7 bases, there was a span of 17 bases. CDR3 DNA sequence: TGCGCCAGCAGCCAAGAAGGGGGGCCGACCTACCATACGCAGTATTTT. Its protein is CASSQEGGPTYHTQYF.

This clonotype was detected only once. The chain carries TRBV25-1 and TRBJ2-1, with TRBD2 identical over 12 bases. Germline assignment: CDR1 MGHDK and CDR2 SYGVNS. The ends lost 3 bases at V and 1 base at J; junction bases unmatched: 7. CDR3 length equals 18 residues. As DNA, the CDR3 is TGTGCCAGCAGTGATCCCTACGGACTAGCGGGGTCCTACAATGAGCAGTTCTTC. Its protein product is CASSDPYGLAGSYNEQFF. The full variable domain, with the rest looked up from reference TRBV25-1 and TRBJ2-1, is EADIYQTPRYLVIGTGKKITLECSQTMGHDKMYWYQQDPGMELHLIHYSYGVNSTEKGDLSSESTVSRIRTEHFPLTLESARPSHTSQYLCASSDPYGLAGSYNEQFFGPGTRLTVL.

This clonotype showed up many times. CDR3 protein: CASSLSPDSYEQYF. The CDR3 DNA is TGCGCCAGCAGCTTGAGTCCTGATTCCTACGAGCAGTACTTC. The gene calls are TRBV5-1 and TRBJ2-7; D not resolved. The V gene's germline CDR1 is SGHRS and CDR2 YFSETQ. V dropped 1 base and J dropped 1 base, with 9 bases sitting between them. The CDR3 consists of 14 residues.

This clonotype was recorded at least ten times. This chain links TRBV12-3 or TRBV12-4 with TRBJ2-1, with 9 bases that match TRBD1. The trim removed 6 bases at V and 7 bases at J, leaving 4 bases unmatched. The CDR3 contains 13 residues. CDR3 region: CASSFGQGNEQFF. Written as DNA, the CDR3 is TGTGCCAGCAGCTTCGGACAGGGGAATGAGCAGTTCTTC.

This clonotype was seen a few times. The gene calls are TRBV5-1 and TRBJ2-1, with D perhaps being TRBD1 or TRBD2 (5 bases each). The V gene's germline CDR1 is SGHRS and CDR2 YFSETQ. Trimming removed 6 bases from V and 0 bases from J, with 16 bases in between. The CDR3 totals 16 residues. The CDR3 sequence: CASNEGILSSYNEQFF. The CDR3 DNA reads as TGCGCCAGCAACGAGGGGATCCTTAGCTCCTACAATGAGCAGTTCTTC.

This clonotype was detected only a few times. The chain couples TRBV20-1 to TRBJ2-7, with 7 bases matching TRBD2. The CDR3 sequence is 14 residues long. The J segment lost 0 bases and the V segment lost 3 bases, leaving 5 bases of the junction unmatched. Germline CDR1 and CDR2: DFQATT and SNEGSKA (reference sequence). CDR3 residues: CSARVAGASYEQYF. The CDR3, as DNA: TGCAGTGCTAGGGTCGCGGGAGCCTCCTACGAGCAGTACTTC.

This clonotype has ten or more counts. J is TRBJ2-5 and V is TRBV12-3 or TRBV12-4; perhaps TRBD1 as D (5 bases). This CDR3 is built from 14 residues. Trimming removed 2 bases from V and 2 bases from J, with 9 bases in between. Here the CDR3 reads CASSLFQGQETQYF. Written as DNA, the CDR3 is TGTGCCAGCAGTTTATTCCAGGGTCAAGAGACCCAGTACTTC.

This clonotype was detected ten times or more. The chain is built from TRBV6-1 and TRBJ2-2; TRBD1 agrees at 7 bases. Germline loops: CDR1 MNHNS, CDR2 SASEGT. The CDR3 is 15 residues long. V was pared by 4 bases and J by 7 bases, with 9 bases of the junction left unmatched. In nucleotides, the CDR3 is TGTGCCAGCAGTGTGGCAGGGGGTGTAAGCGGGGAGCTGTTTTTT. This gives the protein CASSVAGGVSGELFF.

V usage is TRBV12-3 or TRBV12-4 and J usage is TRBJ2-7, with 9 bases fitting TRBD2. Trimming took 6 bases from V and 6 from J; bases not matched to a gene: 6. CDR3 length: 13 residues. The CDR3 DNA reads TGTGCCAGCAGCCGTAGCGGGAGATTCGAGCAGTACTTC. Amino acids: CASSRSGRFEQYF.

This rearrangement joins TRBV10-3 to TRBJ2-3; 14 nucleotides align to TRBD2. The junction had 4 bases not matched to a gene; V was cut back by 4 bases and J by 1 base. Germline V gene sequence: CDR1 ENHRY, CDR2 SYGVKD. CDR3 size: 17 residues. CDR3: CAISGLAGGPGTDTQYF. In DNA, the CDR3 is TGTGCCATCAGTGGACTAGCGGGGGGGCCCGGCACAGATACGCAGTATTTT.

Remarks on this clonotype: A much larger clone is a single base away; this may be a read error. V usage is TRBV6-2 or TRBV6-3 and J usage is TRBJ2-1; TRBD1 aligns across 9 bases. Germline V lookup: CDR1 MNHEY, CDR2 SVGEGT. This CDR3 spans 13 amino acids. V gave up 6 bases and J gave up 6 bases; unmatched junction bases: 3. The CDR3 DNA reads TGTGCCAGCAGGAAGACAGGGGGCAATGAGCAGTTCTTC. Its translation is CASRKTGGNEQFF.

A word on this clonotype: Just one base apart from a much larger clone, this may be a read error. The chain links TRBV12-3 or TRBV12-4 to TRBJ2-1, with D maybe TRBD1 (5 bases). The CDR3 spans 14 residues. With 8 bases removed from V and 4 bases from J, the gap between germline ends came to 15 bases. The CDR3, as DNA: TGTGCCAGCCGCATCGCGACAGTTTACAATGAGCAGTTCTTC. This codes for CASRIATVYNEQFF.

This clonotype was picked up many times. The chain uses TRBV6-2 or TRBV6-3 and TRBJ2-7; D is ambiguous. The V gene's germline CDR1 is MNHEY and CDR2 SVGEGT. The CDR3 runs to 13 residues. The V end was cut by 1 base, the J end by 4 bases, with 8 bases between. CDR3 residues: CASSYLDGYEQYF. CDR3 nucleotide sequence: TGTGCCAGCAGTTACTTGGACGGGTACGAGCAGTACTTC.

The chain has TRBV24-1 and TRBJ2-7; D possibly corresponds to TRBD2 (7 bases). The CDR3 covers 15 residues. Trimming removed 4 bases from V and 0 bases from J, with 12 bases in between. Germline assignment: CDR1 KGHDR and CDR2 SFDVKD. The CDR3: CATSEGGTSSYEQYF. For the CDR3, the DNA is TGTGCCACCAGTGAGGGAGGGACAAGCTCCTACGAGCAGTACTTC.

There are many counts of this clonotype. This rearrangement joins TRBV28 to TRBJ2-3, with D possibly being TRBD2 (5 bases). The ends were cut back, 1 base at V and 5 bases at J, with 13 bases in the middle. This CDR3 is 15 amino acids long. The germline V gene encodes CDR1 MDHEN and CDR2 SYDVKM. DNA for the CDR3: TGTGCCAGCAGTTTATTCGGGGTAGCTAAAGATACGCAGTATTTT. Protein product: CASSLFGVAKDTQYF. The whole variable domain, remainder taken from reference TRBV28 and TRBJ2-3, is DVKVTQSSRYLVKRTGEKVFLECVQDMDHENMFWYRQDPGLGLRLIYFSYDVKMKEKGDIPEGYSVSREKKERFSLILESASTNQTSMYLCASSLFGVAKDTQYFGPGTRLTVL.

This clonotype was picked up a small number of times. This chain connects TRBV3-1 to TRBJ2-2; no reliable D call. Germline lookup yields CDR1 LGHDT and CDR2 YNNKEL (reference sequence). Trimming removed 0 bases at V and 6 bases at J, with 8 bases between. The CDR3 is 14 residues long. The CDR3 DNA follows: TGTGCCAGCAGCCAAGACCCTAGGTCCGGGGAGCTGTTTTTT. This codes for CASSQDPRSGELFF.

On this clonotype: The junction does not match germline at one end; this may be a read error. The rearrangement joins TRBV6-2 or TRBV6-3 to TRBJ1-2, with unresolved D. CDR3 size: 12 residues. Germline CDR1 MNHEY, CDR2 SVGEGT. CDR3 DNA: TGTGCCAGCGGTTACCTTTTCCGAGGCTACACCTTC. Amino acid sequence: CASGYLFRGYTF.

There are a few counts of this clonotype. This sequence joins TRBV14 and TRBJ2-2; the match to TRBD2 covers 7 bases. The length of the CDR3 is 15 residues. Germline CDR1 reads SGHDN; CDR2 reads FVKESK. Germline trimming cut 4 bases from V and 5 bases from J; bases unmatched to any gene: 7. The chain's CDR3 is CASSLGTIRTGELFF. The DNA of the CDR3 is TGTGCCAGCAGCCTCGGGACTATACGGACCGGGGAGCTGTTTTTT.